Following are 23 T cell receptor beta chains from one sample sequenced in a study of Ad26.COV2.S vaccination and SARS-CoV-2 variants. TCRdb's table, derived via immunoSEQ multiplex PCR, lists solely in-frame clones and lacks some. The sample holds roughly 400,000 clones, over 80% seen once. Sample treatment: 19 received Ad26.COV2.S at low or high dose, single or two shots; 5 received placebo; per-sample allocation not given. Collection of the samples took place on day 63 after the first injection of vaccine or placebo. The sample consisted of peripheral blood, taken in a trial of Ad26.COV2.S vaccine versus placebo. These receptor sequences come from a person between 18 and 65 years old who received the Ad26.COV2.S COVID-19 vaccine or a placebo.

This clone has a single count. The chain has TRBV5-1 and TRBJ2-1, with D hard to call. CDR1 SGHRS and CDR2 YFSETQ come from the germline V gene. Trimming shortened V by 7 bases and J by 8 bases, and 22 bases separated the two germline ends. This CDR3 contains 15 residues. The CDR3 coding sequence is TGCGCCAGCCAATCCTCTTGGCCACAGTGGGATGAGCAGTTCTTC. It yields the protein CASQSSWPQWDEQFF.

The chain combines TRBV19 with TRBJ2-1, with D possibly being TRBD1 (6 bases). The CDR3 covers 12 residues. The germline V and J ends were trimmed by 7 bases and 7 bases, with 11 bases remaining between them. The germline gives CDR1 LNHDA, CDR2 SQIVND (reference sequence). In DNA form, the CDR3 reads TGTGCCAGTACTACAGGGCGAAATGAGCAGTTCTTC. This translates into CASTTGRNEQFF. Variable domain in full (rest from reference TRBV19 and TRBJ2-1): DGGITQSPKYLFRKEGQNVTLSCEQNLNHDAMYWYRQDPGQGLRLIYYSQIVNDFQKGDIAEGYSVSREKKESFPLTVTSAQKNPTAFYLCASTTGRNEQFFGPGTRLTVL.

This clone occurred once. The genes are TRBV5-6 and TRBJ2-5, with D possibly being TRBD1 or TRBD2 (5 bases each). This CDR3 comprises 14 residues. V gave up 1 base and J gave up 4 bases, with 11 bases separating them. Germline values: CDR1 SGHDT, CDR2 YYEEEE. The CDR3 spells CASSLLRDPETQYF. The CDR3 nucleotides are TGTGCCAGCAGCTTGCTCAGGGACCCAGAGACCCAGTACTTC.

In its sample, this clone was seen a few times. V gene TRBV11-2 combines with J gene TRBJ1-2; the D gene is possibly TRBD1 (5 bases). Germline V gene lookup returns CDR1 SGHAT and CDR2 FQNNGV. The CDR3 spans 16 residues. Trimming took 0 bases from V and 2 from J, leaving 13 bases between them. The CDR3 here is CASSLDVGRTNYGYTF. The CDR3 DNA reads TGTGCCAGCAGCTTAGATGTGGGACGGACAAACTATGGCTACACCTTC.

The J gene is TRBJ1-1, the V gene TRBV11-2; a possible D gene is TRBD1 (5 bases). CDR3 size: 14 residues. In germline, CDR1 is SGHAT, CDR2 FQNNGV. Trimming removed 7 bases from V and 0 bases from J, with 12 bases in between. DNA for the CDR3: TGTGCCAGCACAAGACAGCTCATGAACACTGAAGCTTTCTTT. Translating it yields CASTRQLMNTEAFF.

The V and J genes are TRBV19 and TRBJ1-2; D is unclear. V lost 7 bases and J lost 1, with 13 bases in between. The CDR3 consists of 14 residues. Germline-derived CDR1 and CDR2 are LNHDA and SQIVND (reference sequence). Here the CDR3 DNA reads TGTGCCAGTAATCCGGATGGCTTTAACTATGGCTACACCTTC. This gives the protein CASNPDGFNYGYTF.

The V gene is TRBV28, the J gene TRBJ2-3, with 11 nucleotides matching TRBD2. V shed 3 bases and J 4 bases; nucleotides not matched to a gene: 3. The CDR3 has 15 residues. Germline lookup yields CDR1 MDHEN and CDR2 SYDVKM. The CDR3 protein is CASSFSGGASDTQYF. DNA for the CDR3: TGTGCCAGCAGTTTTAGCGGGGGGGCATCAGATACGCAGTATTTT.

This chain uses TRBV7-2 with TRBJ1-1; D remains unclear. Per the germline V gene, CDR1 is SGHTA and CDR2 is FQGNSA. This CDR3 is 13 amino acids long. The germline V and J ends were trimmed by 7 bases and 4 bases, with 13 bases remaining between them. The CDR3, as DNA: TGTGCCAGCACCACGACCCCCATCACTGAAGCTTTCTTT. It translates to CASTTTPITEAFF.

This clone showed up just a few times. The V call is TRBV5-8, the J call TRBJ2-2, with TRBD1 identical over 7 bases. Germline-derived CDR1 and CDR2 are SGHTS and YDEGEE. The CDR3 has 17 residues. Losses at the gene ends were 0 bases for V and 5 bases for J; bases not matched to a gene: 10. CDR3 DNA sequence: TGTGCCAGCAGCTTGGCCGTTGGCAGGGGGTTAACCGGGGAGCTGTTTTTT. As protein: CASSLAVGRGLTGELFF.

This clone was observed a handful of times. The chain is built from TRBV4-1 and TRBJ2-2, with no clear D. Germline V gives CDR1 MGHRA, CDR2 YSYEKL. The ends were cut back, 0 bases at V and 8 bases at J, with 4 bases in the middle. CDR3 length: 12 residues. The CDR3 spells CASSQDQGELFF. DNA of the CDR3: TGCGCCAGCAGCCAAGATCAAGGGGAGCTGTTTTTT.

Written as DNA, the CDR3 is TGCGCCACCAGGTCTGTCGCTGGAAAACTGTTTTTT. Amino acids: CATRSVAGKLFF. The chain employs TRBV10-2 and TRBJ1-4; D unclear. From germline, CDR1 is WSHSY and CDR2 SAAADI. The V end lost 10 bases, the J end lost 10 bases, and 16 bases lay between the germline ends. This CDR3 comprises 12 residues.

V and J are TRBV5-6 and TRBJ1-5; 7 nucleotides match TRBD1. J gave up 7 bases and V 0 bases, and 10 bases lay outside the gene matches. This CDR3 spans 16 amino acids. Per the germline V gene, CDR1 is SGHDT and CDR2 is YYEEEE. The CDR3, as DNA: TGTGCCAGCAGCTTGGGATTGTCAGGGGGATTACAGCCCCAGCATTTT. This translates into CASSLGLSGGLQPQHF. The variable domain in full, completed from reference TRBV5-6 and TRBJ1-5, reads DAGVTQSPTHLIKTRGQQVTLRCSPKSGHDTVSWYQQALGQGPQFIFQYYEEEERQRGNFPDRFSGHQFPNYSSELNVNALLLGDSALYLCASSLGLSGGLQPQHFGDGTRLSIL.

J is TRBJ2-3 and V is TRBV7-9; weak D call: TRBD2 (7 bases). Trimming shortened V by 7 bases and J by 2 bases, and 13 bases separated the two germline ends. The CDR3 runs to 14 residues. Germline-derived CDR1 and CDR2 are SEHNR and FQNEAQ (reference sequence). The CDR3: CASIRGGYTDTQYF. In nucleotides, the CDR3 is TGTGCCAGCATCCGCGGGGGCTACACAGATACGCAGTATTTT.

CDR3 protein: CASRVDQVGEQFF. In DNA form, the CDR3 reads TGCGCCAGCAGGGTTGACCAGGTTGGGGAGCAGTTCTTC. This chain joins TRBV5-1 and TRBJ2-1, with no clear D. Germline CDR1 reads SGHRS; CDR2 reads YFSETQ. Trimming removed 5 bases at V and 10 bases at J, with 16 bases between. The CDR3 is made up of 13 amino acids.

The chain links TRBV19 to TRBJ2-3; 11 nucleotides agree with TRBD2. This CDR3 contains 16 residues. V shed 5 bases and J 9 bases; nucleotides not matched to a gene: 13. Per the germline V gene, CDR1 is LNHDA and CDR2 is SQIVND (reference sequence). The CDR3 loop is CASSSSTSGAYWTQYF. The CDR3 DNA reads TGTGCCAGTAGTTCCTCGACTAGCGGGGCTTACTGGACGCAGTATTTT.

The chain has TRBV9 and TRBJ1-4; no definite D call. The germline gives CDR1 SGDLS, CDR2 YYNGEE. V dropped 1 base and J dropped 0 bases, with 10 bases sitting between them. CDR3 length: 16 amino acids. CDR3 residues: CASSVSGAATNEKLFF. The CDR3 DNA follows: TGTGCCAGCAGCGTATCGGGCGCCGCAACTAATGAAAAACTGTTTTTT.

The chain is built from TRBV5-6 and TRBJ1-2; D is undetermined. The CDR3 consists of 12 residues. V was trimmed by 0 bases and J by 4 bases, leaving 4 bases between them. Germline V gene sequence: CDR1 SGHDT, CDR2 YYEEEE. The CDR3 loop reads CASSLDGYGYTF. As DNA, the CDR3 is TGTGCCAGCAGCTTGGATGGCTATGGCTACACCTTC.

The rearrangement uses TRBV27 and TRBJ2-2, with 7 bases matching TRBD1. The junction had 6 bases not matched to a gene; V was cut back by 0 bases and J by 5 bases. CDR3 length: 16 amino acids. The germline V gene has CDR1 MNHEY and CDR2 SMNVEV (reference sequence). This CDR3 is CASSLSPGQRTGELFF. The CDR3 region has the DNA TGTGCCAGCAGTTTATCACCGGGACAGAGGACCGGGGAGCTGTTTTTT.

In this sample, this clone turned up a few times. The chain has TRBV2 and TRBJ2-7; no definite D call. Germline V gene data show CDR1 as SNHLY and CDR2 as FYNNEI. V was pared by 10 bases and J by 3 bases, with 19 bases between. This CDR3 has 14 amino acids. The CDR3 DNA reads TGTGCCACCAAAGGGTGGCAGGTCCTCTACGAGCAGTACTTC. Its protein is CATKGWQVLYEQYF.

The CDR3 protein is CASSQLLATYEQYF. CDR3 nucleotide sequence: TGTGCCAGCAGCCAACTACTAGCTACCTACGAGCAGTACTTC. The rearrangement joins TRBV3-1 (or the pseudogene TRBV3-2) to TRBJ2-7; tentative D call: TRBD2 (6 bases). The V end was cut by 2 bases, the J end by 2 bases, with 10 bases between. The CDR3 is made up of 14 amino acids. Germline V CDR1 and CDR2: LGHDT, YNNKEL (reference sequence).

A single count supports this clone. The chain carries TRBV19 and TRBJ2-2; D gene ambiguous. Looked up from germline, CDR1 is LNHDA and CDR2 is SQIVND (reference sequence). Trimming pared 1 base from V and 1 base from J, leaving 7 bases between. The CDR3 contains 15 residues. CDR3 loop: CASSIVSVNTGELFF. CDR3 coding DNA: TGTGCCAGTAGTATAGTTTCGGTGAACACCGGGGAGCTGTTTTTT.

V gene TRBV5-6 combines with J gene TRBJ1-1; no firm D call. This CDR3 spans 13 amino acids. Deletions cut 4 bases from V and 9 bases from J, with 16 bases between. Germline CDR1 reads SGHDT; CDR2 reads YYEEEE. CDR3 in DNA: TGTGCCAGCAGCCGGAGTAGAGCAGCCAAAGCTTTCTTT. As protein: CASSRSRAAKAFF.

V usage is TRBV20-1 and J usage is TRBJ1-2; TRBD1 aligns across 8 bases. The CDR3 is 11 amino acids. The germline CDR1 and CDR2 sequences are DFQATT and SNEGSKA (reference sequence). Trimming took 6 bases from V and 7 from J; bases not matched to a gene: 4. The CDR3 spells CSAADRAGYTF. The CDR3 DNA reads as TGCAGTGCCGCGGACAGGGCTGGCTACACCTTC.